The 14 T cell receptor beta chains listed next were all sequenced from one sample in a study of T cells in Graves' hyperthyroidism and ophthalmopathy. Template material for amplifying TCR beta CDR3 regions consisted of RNA transcripts. HTBI primers were employed in a first-round RT-PCR of the TCR CDR3. TCRdb analysed the multiplex PCR reads with MiXCR anew, one entry per CDR3 protein. The top ten hold 3.7% of the sample, which has 380,000 or so distinct CDR3 sequences, approximately 19% seen once. Sequenced sample: blood. These receptors all stem from a woman between 18 and 29 years old with Graves' hyperthyroidism.

For this clonotype: A much larger clone sits a single nucleotide away, making a read error possible. The genes are TRBV30 and TRBJ1-5, with D unresolved. Germline CDR1 GTSNPN, CDR2 SVGIG (reference sequence). The CDR3 is 13 residues long. V was clipped by 0 bases and J by 5 bases, with 8 bases between them. CDR3 protein: CAWSVTSHQPQHF. The CDR3 DNA is TGTGCCTGGAGTGTTACATCCCATCAGCCCCAGCATTTT.

Many counts were recorded for this clonotype. V is TRBV5-1 and J is TRBJ2-5, with TRBD2 matching over 11 bases. Per germline, CDR1 SGHRS and CDR2 YFSETQ. With 5 bases clipped from V and 1 base from J, the junction kept 7 bases outside the gene matches. CDR3 length: 16 amino acids. The CDR3 sequence is CASRLAGGRLQETQYF. In DNA form, the CDR3 reads TGCGCCAGCAGGCTAGCGGGGGGCCGTCTCCAAGAGACCCAGTACTTC.

This clonotype was recorded at least ten times. This chain uses TRBV4-1 with TRBJ1-1; no firm D call. Trimming stripped 1 base from V and 3 bases from J, with 15 bases between. In germline, CDR1 is MGHRA, CDR2 YSYEKL. The CDR3 totals 16 residues. CDR3 region: CASSQAPWLRYTEAFF. CDR3 bases: TGCGCCAGCAGCCAAGCCCCTTGGTTAAGATACACTGAAGCTTTCTTT.

This clonotype was seen a handful of times. The CDR3: CASSPAVYTGELFF. In DNA, the CDR3 is TGCGCCAGCAGCCCGGCAGTGTATACCGGGGAGCTGTTTTTT. The chain has TRBV5-1 and TRBJ2-2, with D hard to call. V was cut by 4 bases and J by 5 bases, with 12 bases left in between. Germline V gene sequence: CDR1 SGHRS, CDR2 YFSETQ. This CDR3 region has 14 residues.

This chain connects TRBV5-1 to TRBJ2-7, with 7 bases that match TRBD1. Germline loops: CDR1 SGHRS, CDR2 YFSETQ. The CDR3 is 15 amino acids. J was trimmed by 0 bases and V by 4 bases; bases with no gene match: 7. Here the CDR3 reads CASSLPTGYSYEQYF. Here the CDR3 DNA reads TGCGCCAGCAGCCTACCGACAGGGTACTCCTACGAGCAGTACTTC.

This clonotype was observed at least ten times. The chain uses TRBV6-4 and TRBJ2-6; the D gene is possibly TRBD1 (5 bases). The V gene lost 2 bases and the J gene lost 2 bases, with 7 bases spanning the gap. The CDR3 runs to 15 residues. Germline CDR1 is MRHNA and CDR2 is SNTAGT. The CDR3 region has the DNA TGTGCCAGCAGTGACGTGGGGCCTGGGGCCAACGTCCTGACTTTC. Amino acid sequence: CASSDVGPGANVLTF.

This clonotype was counted at least ten times. V and J are TRBV6-5 and TRBJ2-7, with D hard to call. This CDR3 spans 12 amino acids. The germline CDR1 and CDR2 sequences are MNHEY and SVGAGI. Deletions cut 8 bases from V and 2 bases from J, with 10 bases between. This CDR3 reads CASGSEPYEQYF. The CDR3 DNA reads TGTGCCAGCGGCTCGGAGCCCTACGAGCAGTACTTC.

This clonotype came up a few times. The chain is built from TRBV29-1 and TRBJ1-1; 10 bases line up with TRBD1. V dropped 8 bases and J dropped 4; count of bases not matched to a gene: 7. The CDR3 is 13 residues long. Per germline, CDR1 SQVTM and CDR2 ANQGSEA. In DNA, the CDR3 is TGCAGCTTTTCGACAGGGGGCCTCACTGAAGCTTTCTTT. It translates to CSFSTGGLTEAFF.

The sample holds many counts of this clonotype. V gene TRBV10-1 combines with J gene TRBJ2-2; D remains ambiguous. Trimming took 6 bases from V and 1 from J, leaving 12 bases between them. The CDR3 runs 15 residues. The V gene's germline CDR1 is WNHNN and CDR2 SYGVQD (reference sequence). The CDR3 protein is CASSATRKNTGELFF. CDR3 bases: TGCGCCAGCAGCGCTACGAGGAAGAACACCGGGGAGCTGTTTTTT.

This clonotype has ten or more counts. The chain links TRBV6-1 to TRBJ1-1; the D gene is possibly TRBD1 (5 bases). The CDR3 loop spans 15 amino acids. Deletions cut 8 bases from V and 3 bases from J, with 19 bases between. CDR1 and CDR2 (germline): MNHNS, SASEGT. The CDR3 sequence is CASPTPGGGDTEAFF. DNA of the CDR3: TGTGCCAGCCCAACGCCCGGGGGGGGGGACACTGAAGCTTTCTTT.

Ten or more counts support this clonotype. This chain joins TRBV6-4 and TRBJ2-7, with 7 bases matching TRBD2. The germline V gene has CDR1 MRHNA and CDR2 SNTAGT. Unmatched junction bases numbered 19, after V lost 8 bases and J lost 3 bases. This CDR3 region has 17 residues. The CDR3 spells CASGLGDLGENGYEQYF. In DNA, the CDR3 is TGTGCCAGCGGACTAGGTGACCTTGGGGAAAATGGCTACGAGCAGTACTTC.

Ten or more counts support this clonotype. V usage is TRBV28 and J usage is TRBJ2-7; the match to TRBD1 covers 9 bases. The germline V gene encodes CDR1 MDHEN and CDR2 SYDVKM. There are 14 residues in the CDR3. J was trimmed by 3 bases and V by 7 bases; bases with no gene match: 7. CDR3 nucleotide sequence: TGTGCCAGCACTACGACAGGGGGGGACTACGAGCAGTACTTC. Translated, it gives CASTTTGGDYEQYF.

This sequence joins TRBV15 and TRBJ1-1; no definite D call. Germline CDR1 reads LNHNV; CDR2 reads YYDKDF (reference sequence). The CDR3 totals 15 residues. Trimming shortened V by 3 bases and J by 9 bases, and 20 bases separated the two germline ends. The DNA for the CDR3 is TGTGCCACCAGCAGTCCCACCGTCGGGAGCAGGCAAGCTTTCTTT. As protein: CATSSPTVGSRQAFF.

This clonotype was recorded many times. This chain joins TRBV2 and TRBJ2-7, with 7 bases lining up with TRBD2. The CDR3 runs to 12 residues. The germline CDR1 and CDR2 sequences are SNHLY and FYNNEI. The trim removed 4 bases at V and 4 bases at J, leaving 1 base unmatched. CDR3 nucleotide sequence: TGTGCCAGCAGTGCGGGGGGTTACGAGCAGTACTTC. The encoded protein is CASSAGGYEQYF.